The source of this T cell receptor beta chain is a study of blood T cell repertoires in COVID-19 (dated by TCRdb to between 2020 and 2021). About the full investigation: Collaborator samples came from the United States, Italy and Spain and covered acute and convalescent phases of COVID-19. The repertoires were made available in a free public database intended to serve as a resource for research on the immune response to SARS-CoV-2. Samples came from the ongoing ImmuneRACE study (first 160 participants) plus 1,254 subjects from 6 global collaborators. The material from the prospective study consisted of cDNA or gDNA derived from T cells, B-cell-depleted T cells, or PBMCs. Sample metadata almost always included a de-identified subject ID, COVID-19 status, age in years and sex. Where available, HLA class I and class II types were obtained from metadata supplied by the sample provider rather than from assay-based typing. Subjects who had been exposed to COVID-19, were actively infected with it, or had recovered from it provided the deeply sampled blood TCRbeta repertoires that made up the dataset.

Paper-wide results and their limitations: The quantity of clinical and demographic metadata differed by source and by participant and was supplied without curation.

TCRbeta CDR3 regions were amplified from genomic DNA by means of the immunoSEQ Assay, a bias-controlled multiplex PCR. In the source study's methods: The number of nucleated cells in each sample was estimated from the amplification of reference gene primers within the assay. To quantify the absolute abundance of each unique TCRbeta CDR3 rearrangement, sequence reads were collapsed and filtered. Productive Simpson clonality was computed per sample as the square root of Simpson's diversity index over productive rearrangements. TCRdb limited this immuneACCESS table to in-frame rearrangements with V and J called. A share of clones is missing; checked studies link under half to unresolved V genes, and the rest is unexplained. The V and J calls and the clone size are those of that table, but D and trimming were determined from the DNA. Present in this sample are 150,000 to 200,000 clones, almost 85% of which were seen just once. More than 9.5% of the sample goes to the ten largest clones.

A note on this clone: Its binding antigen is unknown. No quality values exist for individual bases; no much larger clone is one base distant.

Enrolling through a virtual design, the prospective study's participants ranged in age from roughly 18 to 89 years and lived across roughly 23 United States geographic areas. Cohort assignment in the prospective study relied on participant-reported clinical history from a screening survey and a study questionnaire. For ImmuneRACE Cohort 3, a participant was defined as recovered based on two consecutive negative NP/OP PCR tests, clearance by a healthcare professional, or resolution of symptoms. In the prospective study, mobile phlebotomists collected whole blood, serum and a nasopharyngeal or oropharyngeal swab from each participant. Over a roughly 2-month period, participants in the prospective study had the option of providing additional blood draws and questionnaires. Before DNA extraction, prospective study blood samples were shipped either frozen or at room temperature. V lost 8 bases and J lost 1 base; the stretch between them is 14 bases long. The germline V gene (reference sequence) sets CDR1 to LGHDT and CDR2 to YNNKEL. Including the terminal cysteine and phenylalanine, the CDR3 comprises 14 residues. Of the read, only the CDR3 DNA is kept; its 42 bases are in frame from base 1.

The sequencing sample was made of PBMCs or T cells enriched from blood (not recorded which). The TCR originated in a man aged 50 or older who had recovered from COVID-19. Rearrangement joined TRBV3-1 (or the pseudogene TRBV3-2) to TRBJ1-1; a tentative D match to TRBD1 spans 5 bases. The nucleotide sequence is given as TGTGCCAGCGGGATGGGCAGGGCGAACACTGAAGCTTTCTTT. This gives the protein CASGMGRANTEAFF.